This TCR beta chain comes out of a study of cytomegalovirus exposure and HLA in healthy donors. Study conclusions and caveats: The classifier reportedly diagnosed cytomegalovirus status with high sensitivity and specificity. CMV serostatus was the sole immune exposure information available.

As for this clone: Antigen unknown.

The CDR3 consists of 12 residues. Germline lookup yields CDR1 LGHNT and CDR2 FRNRAP. V lost 3 bases and J 4 bases, leaving 5 bases between the germline ends. With 60 Vbeta and 13 Jbeta primers, the PCR was carried out. Libraries were prepared by immunoSEQ multiplex PCR; TCRdb keeps only in-frame clonotypes and omits some of them. The sample includes 100,000 or so clones, 69% of them seen just once. The chain couples TRBV12-5 to TRBJ2-3; tentatively, D is TRBD2 (5 bases). The sequenced sample was PBMCs. The sequence was obtained from a man aged 25-45 years in good health and CMV-seronegative. The CDR3 DNA follows: TGTGCTAGTGGTTTCGGGGCAGATACGCAGTATTTT. Encoded protein: CASGFGADTQYF.